At least ten counts were recorded for the clone carrying this TCR beta chain. Its antigen is undetermined. The TCR beta CDR3 regions underwent amplification using RNA transcripts as the source. First-round RT-PCR with HTBI primers amplified the TCR CDR3 region. A single record per CDR3 protein comes from TCRdb applying MiXCR to the multiplex PCR reads. The sample records roughly 570,000 distinct CDR3 sequences, about half being singletons. This CDR3 is built from 16 residues. Trimming cost V 0 bases and J 8 bases; bases outside gene matches: 8. The germline V gene encodes CDR1 SGDLS and CDR2 YYNGEE. This entry is derived from a study of T cells in Graves' hyperthyroidism and ophthalmopathy. Whole-study results and caveats: Ophthalmopathy was model-predicted a median approximately 6.4 months pre-onset.

This chain joins TRBV9 and TRBJ2-2, with TRBD2 identical over 9 bases. The clonotype originates from a woman aged 18-29 years with Graves' hyperthyroidism. The sequenced sample consisted of peripheral blood or thyroid tissue (not recorded which). CDR3 nucleotides: TGTGCCAGCAGCGTAGGTTCGGCTAGCGGGAAGGGGGAGCTGTTTTTT. It encodes CASSVGSASGKGELFF.